The TCR beta chain described here comes from a study of cytomegalovirus exposure and HLA in healthy donors. In germline, CDR1 is SGHNT, CDR2 YENEEA. CDR3 length: 15 amino acids. The V segment lost 5 bases and the J segment 4 bases; nucleotides outside the gene matches: 8. Amplification used 60 Vbeta primers and 13 Jbeta primers. Sequencing was performed with immunoSEQ multiplex PCR; in TCRdb, only in-frame clones are kept and a portion is missing. This table has about 170,000 clones, about four fifths appearing once. Only a few counts were recorded for this clone. The sample comprised PBMCs. The rearrangement joins TRBV11-3 to TRBJ2-1, with 7 positions matching TRBD2. This TCR came from a male donor in good health and CMV-seronegative. CDR3 region: CASSQVPSGYNEQFF. The CDR3, as DNA: TGTGCCAGCAGCCAGGTCCCTAGCGGTTACAATGAGCAGTTCTTC.